This T cell receptor (beta chain) was recovered during a study of molecular identifiers for immune sequencing clone quantification. This clonotype was found many times. Its target is not known. The V end lost 0 bases, the J end lost 5 bases, and 7 bases lay between the germline ends. This CDR3 is 13 amino acids long. Germline values: CDR1 SQVTM, CDR2 ANQGSEA. Study-wide results and limits: Naive cells had under 1% of molecules in clones above 20 RNA copies, effectors over 97%. Researchers reportedly could pick up spiked Jurkat TCR RNA from one cell mixed into some 1 million naive cells.

TCRdb passed the PCR reads through MiXCR, listing each CDR3 protein once. The sample yields 490,000 or so distinct CDR3 sequences, approximately 25% seen once. Naive CD8 T cells were sorted, and the gate applied was CD8+CD4-CCR7+CD45RA+. The chain uses TRBV29-1 and TRBJ2-2, with D possibly matching TRBD2 (5 bases). This receptor was taken from a human donor in good health. Some libraries in this study had Jurkat cell RNA spiked in. Material: naive CD8+ T cells from blood, with Jurkat cell RNA spiked in. Subset of the sample: FACS-sorted CD8+CD4-CCR7+CD45RA+ naive T cells. The chain's CDR3 is CSVEDRRTGELFF. CDR3 bases: TGCAGCGTTGAAGATAGGAGGACCGGGGAGCTGTTTTTT.